This paragraph reports one T cell receptor (beta chain). As processed by the authors: The assay estimated nucleated cells by amplifying reference gene primers. Here immunoSEQ multiplex PCR was the method, and the copy in TCRdb shows in-frame clones only, minus some. V and J calls and clone size are those listed in that table; D and trimming were worked out from the DNA. The sample lists 95,000 to 110,000 clones, around 90% occurring once. The sample belongs to a study of blood T cell repertoires in COVID-19. Study as a whole: Sites in the United States, Italy and Spain provided acute and convalescent COVID-19 samples. The cDNA or gDNA used as material had been derived from T cells, B-cell-depleted T cells, or PBMCs.

The specimen sequenced was peripheral blood. The source is a man aged 50 to 59 in a cohort sampled during active COVID-19.

The CDR3 spells CASSQGMNSRHSPLHF. The CDR3 DNA is TGTGCCAGCAGCCAAGGAATGAACAGCAGACATTCACCCCTCCACTTT. The chain uses TRBV3-1 (or the pseudogene TRBV3-2) and TRBJ1-6, with no clear D. Between the trimmed V and J ends, which lost 1 base and 8 bases, there was a span of 15 bases. Germline CDR1 is LGHDT and CDR2 is YNNKEL (reference sequence). The CDR3 covers 16 residues.